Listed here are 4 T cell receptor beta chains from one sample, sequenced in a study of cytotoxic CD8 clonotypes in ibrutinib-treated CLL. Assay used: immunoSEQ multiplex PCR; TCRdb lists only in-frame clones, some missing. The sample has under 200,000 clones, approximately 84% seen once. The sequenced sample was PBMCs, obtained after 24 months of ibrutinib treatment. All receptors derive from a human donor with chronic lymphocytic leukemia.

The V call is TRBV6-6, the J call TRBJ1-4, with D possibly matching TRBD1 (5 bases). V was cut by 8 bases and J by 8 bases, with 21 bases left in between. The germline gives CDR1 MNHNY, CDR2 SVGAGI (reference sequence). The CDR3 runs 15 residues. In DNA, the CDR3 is TGTGCCAGCGGGGGGATCGGGGAGCAAGAGGAAAAACTGTTTTTT. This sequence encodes CASGGIGEQEEKLFF.

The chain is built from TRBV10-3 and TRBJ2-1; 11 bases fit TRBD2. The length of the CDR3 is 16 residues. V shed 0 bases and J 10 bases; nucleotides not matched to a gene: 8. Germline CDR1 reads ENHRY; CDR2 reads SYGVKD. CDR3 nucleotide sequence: TGTGCCATCAGTGAGTCCCTTAGCGGGAGGGGTCGGGAGCAGTTCTTC. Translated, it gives CAISESLSGRGREQFF.

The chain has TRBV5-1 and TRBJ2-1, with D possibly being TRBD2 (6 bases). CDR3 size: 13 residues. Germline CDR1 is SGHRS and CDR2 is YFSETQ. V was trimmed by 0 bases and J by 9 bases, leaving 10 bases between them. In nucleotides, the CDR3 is TGCGCCAGCAGCTTGGACGGGGGAGGTGAGCAGTTCTTC. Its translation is CASSLDGGGEQFF.

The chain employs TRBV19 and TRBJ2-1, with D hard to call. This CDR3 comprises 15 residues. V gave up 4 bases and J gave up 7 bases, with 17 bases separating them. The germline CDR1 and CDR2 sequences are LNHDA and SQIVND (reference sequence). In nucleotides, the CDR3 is TGTGCCAGTAGTAGCTGGGCCCGGCCTGGGAATGAGCAGTTCTTC. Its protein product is CASSSWARPGNEQFF. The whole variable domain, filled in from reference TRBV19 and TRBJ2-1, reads DGGITQSPKYLFRKEGQNVTLSCEQNLNHDAMYWYRQDPGQGLRLIYYSQIVNDFQKGDIAEGYSVSREKKESFPLTVTSAQKNPTAFYLCASSSWARPGNEQFFGPGTRLTVL.